The clone carrying this TCR beta chain was recorded many times. Researchers attached unique molecular identifiers to individual cDNA molecules. TCRdb recomputed calls from the 5' RACE reads with MiXCR, one row per CDR3 protein. This sample has about 49,000 distinct CDR3 sequences, with around 6% found just once. CDR3 length: 15 amino acids. Trimming cost V 5 bases and J 6 bases, with 16 bases left between them. Germline CDR1 reads MNHEY; CDR2 reads SVGEGT. This entry is derived from a study of early T cells in non-severe SARS-CoV-2 infection. The chain links TRBV6-2 or TRBV6-3 to TRBJ1-4; tentatively, D is TRBD1 (6 bases). The sequence derives from an adult who was a healthcare worker with PCR-confirmed SARS-CoV-2 infection or an uninfected control (not recorded which). Source: whole blood, taken at baseline. CDR3 sequence: CASSPFGTWDEKLFF. CDR3 in DNA: TGTGCCAGCAGTCCCTTCGGGACATGGGATGAAAAACTGTTTTTT.